Each of the 5 T cell receptor beta chains below was sequenced from the same sample in a study of T cells in Graves' hyperthyroidism and ophthalmopathy. Template material for amplifying TCR beta CDR3 regions consisted of RNA transcripts. Carried out on the TCR CDR3, a first-round RT-PCR used the HTBI primer set. TCRdb re-derived calls from the multiplex PCR reads in MiXCR, one entry per CDR3 protein. The table includes 300,000 to 500,000 distinct CDR3 sequences, around 15% detected once. Material for sequencing was blood. These receptors were taken from a man aged 45-65 years with Graves' ophthalmopathy.

This clonotype occurred many times. The chain couples TRBV10-3 to TRBJ2-5, with D hard to call. Germline V gene sequence: CDR1 ENHRY, CDR2 SYGVKD. Between the trimmed V and J ends, which lost 4 bases and 4 bases, there was a span of 4 bases. This CDR3 is built from 11 residues. For the CDR3, the DNA is TGTGCCATCAGTGGAGGAGAGACCCAGTACTTC. This translates into CAISGGETQYF.

This clonotype was seen a handful of times. The chain combines TRBV19 with TRBJ1-5; D might be TRBD1 (5 bases). CDR3 size: 14 residues. Germline values: CDR1 LNHDA, CDR2 SQIVND (reference sequence). V shed 6 bases and J shed 0 bases, with 9 bases lying between them. CDR3 nucleotides: TGTGCCAGTAGGTGGGGGATTAGCAATCAGCCCCAGCATTTT. Translating it yields CASRWGISNQPQHF.

The chain uses TRBV10-3 and TRBJ2-7; 8 bases align to TRBD2. The CDR3 is made up of 16 amino acids. The V and J ends lost 3 bases and 4 bases, in that order; junction bases with no gene match: 11. Germline lookup yields CDR1 ENHRY and CDR2 SYGVKD. DNA of the CDR3: TGTGCCATCAGTGACGCCCTCGGGACTAGTGGGTACGAGCAGTACTTC. The encoded protein is CAISDALGTSGYEQYF.

This chain links TRBV28 with TRBJ1-6; no clear D. Trimming took off 3 bases at V and 6 bases at J, with 9 bases between the two ends. There are 14 residues in the CDR3. Germline CDR1 MDHEN, CDR2 SYDVKM. CDR3: CASSFSSGNSPLHF. The CDR3 DNA reads TGTGCCAGCAGTTTCTCGTCCGGTAATTCACCCCTCCACTTT.

This clonotype was found a few times. The V call is TRBV15, the J call TRBJ2-1, with 7 bases matching TRBD2. The CDR3 has 15 amino acids. Trimming at V came to 6 bases and at J to 5 bases, leaving 10 bases not matched to a gene. CDR1 and CDR2 from the germline V gene are LNHNV and YYDKDF (reference sequence). CDR3 protein: CATSHWRETHNEQFF. CDR3 bases: TGTGCCACCAGTCACTGGCGGGAGACCCACAATGAGCAGTTCTTC.